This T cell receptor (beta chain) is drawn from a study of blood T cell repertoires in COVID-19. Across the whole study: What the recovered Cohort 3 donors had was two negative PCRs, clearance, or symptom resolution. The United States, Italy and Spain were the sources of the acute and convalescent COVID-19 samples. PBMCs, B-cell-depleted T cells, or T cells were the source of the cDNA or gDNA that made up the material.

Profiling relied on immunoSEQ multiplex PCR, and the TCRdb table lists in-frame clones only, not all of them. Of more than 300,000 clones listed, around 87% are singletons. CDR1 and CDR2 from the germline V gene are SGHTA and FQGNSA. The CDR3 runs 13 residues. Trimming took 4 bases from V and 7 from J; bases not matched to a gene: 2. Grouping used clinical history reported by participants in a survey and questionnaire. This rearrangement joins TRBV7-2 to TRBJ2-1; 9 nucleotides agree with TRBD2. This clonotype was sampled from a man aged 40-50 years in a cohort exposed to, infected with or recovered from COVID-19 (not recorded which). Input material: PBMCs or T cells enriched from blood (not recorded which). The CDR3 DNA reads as TGTGCCAGCAGCTATAGCGGGAGAAATGAGCAGTTCTTC. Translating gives CASSYSGRNEQFF. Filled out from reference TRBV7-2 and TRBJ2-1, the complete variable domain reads GAGVSQSPSNKVTEKGKDVELRCDPISGHTALYWYRQSLGQGLEFLIYFQGNSAPDKSGLPSDRFSAERTGGSVSTLTIQRTQQEDSAVYLCASSYSGRNEQFFGPGTRLTVL.